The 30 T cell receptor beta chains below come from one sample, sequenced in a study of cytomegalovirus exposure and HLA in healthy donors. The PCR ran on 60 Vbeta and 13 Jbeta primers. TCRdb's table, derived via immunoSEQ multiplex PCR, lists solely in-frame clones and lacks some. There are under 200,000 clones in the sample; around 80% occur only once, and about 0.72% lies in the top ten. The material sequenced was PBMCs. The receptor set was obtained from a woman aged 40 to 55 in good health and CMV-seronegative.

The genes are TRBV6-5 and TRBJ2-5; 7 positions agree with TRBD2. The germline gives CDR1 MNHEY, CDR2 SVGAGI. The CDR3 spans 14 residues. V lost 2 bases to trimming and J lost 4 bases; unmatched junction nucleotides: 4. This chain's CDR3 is CASSYGREGETQYF. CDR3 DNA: TGTGCCAGCAGTTACGGGAGGGAAGGAGAGACCCAGTACTTC.

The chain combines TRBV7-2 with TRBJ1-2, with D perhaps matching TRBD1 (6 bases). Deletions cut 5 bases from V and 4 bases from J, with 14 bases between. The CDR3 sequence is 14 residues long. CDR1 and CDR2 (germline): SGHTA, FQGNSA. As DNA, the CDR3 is TGTGCCAGCAGCCAGGACAGCTCCGTCTATGGCTACACCTTC. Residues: CASSQDSSVYGYTF.

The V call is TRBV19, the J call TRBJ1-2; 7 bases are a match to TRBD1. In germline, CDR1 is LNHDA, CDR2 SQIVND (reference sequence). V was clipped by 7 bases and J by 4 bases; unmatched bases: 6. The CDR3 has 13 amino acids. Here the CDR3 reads CASTPGQSYGYTF. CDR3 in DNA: TGTGCCAGTACTCCGGGACAGAGCTATGGCTACACCTTC.

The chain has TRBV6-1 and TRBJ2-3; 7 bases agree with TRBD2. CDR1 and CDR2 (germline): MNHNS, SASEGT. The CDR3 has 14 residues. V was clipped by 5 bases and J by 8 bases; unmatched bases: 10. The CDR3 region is CASSNRTRGSTQYF. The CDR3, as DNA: TGTGCCAGCAGTAACCGGACTAGGGGATCTACGCAGTATTTT.

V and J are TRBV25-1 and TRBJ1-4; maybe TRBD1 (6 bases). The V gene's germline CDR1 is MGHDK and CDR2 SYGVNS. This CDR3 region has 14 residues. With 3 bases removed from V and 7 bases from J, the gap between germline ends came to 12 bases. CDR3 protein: CASSEQGMSEKLFF. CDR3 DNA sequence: TGTGCCAGCAGTGAGCAGGGGATGAGTGAAAAACTGTTTTTT. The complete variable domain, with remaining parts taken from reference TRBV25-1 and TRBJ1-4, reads EADIYQTPRYLVIGTGKKITLECSQTMGHDKMYWYQQDPGMELHLIHYSYGVNSTEKGDLSSESTVSRIRTEHFPLTLESARPSHTSQYLCASSEQGMSEKLFFGSGTQLSVL.

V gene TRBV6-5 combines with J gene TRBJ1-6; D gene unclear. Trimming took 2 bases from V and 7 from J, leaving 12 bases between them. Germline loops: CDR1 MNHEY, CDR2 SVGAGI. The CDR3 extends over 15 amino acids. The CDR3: CASSYLPPLNSPLHF. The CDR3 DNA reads TGTGCCAGCAGTTACCTCCCTCCCTTGAATTCACCCCTCCACTTT.

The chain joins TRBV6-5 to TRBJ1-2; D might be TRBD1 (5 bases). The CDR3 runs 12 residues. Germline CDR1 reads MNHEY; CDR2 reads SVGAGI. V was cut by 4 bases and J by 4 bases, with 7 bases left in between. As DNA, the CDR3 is TGTGCCAGCAGTTCAGGGCTCTATGGCTACACCTTC. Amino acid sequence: CASSSGLYGYTF.

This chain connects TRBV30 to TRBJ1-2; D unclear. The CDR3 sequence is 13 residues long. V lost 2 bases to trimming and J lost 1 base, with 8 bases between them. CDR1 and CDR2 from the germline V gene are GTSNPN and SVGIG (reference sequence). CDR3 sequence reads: CAWSPSLNYGYTF. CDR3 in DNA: TGTGCCTGGAGTCCCAGTCTTAACTATGGCTACACCTTC.

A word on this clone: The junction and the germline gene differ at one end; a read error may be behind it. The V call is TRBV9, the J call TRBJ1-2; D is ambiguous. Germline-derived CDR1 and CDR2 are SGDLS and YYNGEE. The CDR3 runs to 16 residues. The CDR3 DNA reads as TGTGCCAGCAGCGTAGGAGGGAGGGTGGGCGACCTATGGCCGCACTTC. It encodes CASSVGGRVGDLWPHF.

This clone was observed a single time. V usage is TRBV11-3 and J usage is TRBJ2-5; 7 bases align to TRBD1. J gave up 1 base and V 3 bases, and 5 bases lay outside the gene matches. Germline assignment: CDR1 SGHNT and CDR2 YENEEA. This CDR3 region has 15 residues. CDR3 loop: CASSFATGVQETQYF. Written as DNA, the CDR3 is TGTGCCAGCAGCTTCGCCACAGGGGTCCAAGAGACCCAGTACTTC.

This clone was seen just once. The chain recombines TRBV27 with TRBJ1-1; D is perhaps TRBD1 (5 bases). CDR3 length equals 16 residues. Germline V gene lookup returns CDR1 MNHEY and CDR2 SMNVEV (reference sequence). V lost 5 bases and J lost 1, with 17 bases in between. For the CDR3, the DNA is TGTGCCAGCAGTCCTCCCCCCGCAGGGAAGAACACTGAAGCTTTCTTT. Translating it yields CASSPPPAGKNTEAFF.

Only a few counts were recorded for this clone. The CDR3, as DNA: TGTGCCAGCAGTACTCCCCGTGCCTATGGCTACACCTTC. It codes for CASSTPRAYGYTF. This chain links TRBV6-1 with TRBJ1-2; D not certain. CDR3 size: 13 residues. CDR1 is MNHNS, CDR2 SASEGT, per germline. V was pared by 5 bases and J by 4 bases, with 11 bases between.

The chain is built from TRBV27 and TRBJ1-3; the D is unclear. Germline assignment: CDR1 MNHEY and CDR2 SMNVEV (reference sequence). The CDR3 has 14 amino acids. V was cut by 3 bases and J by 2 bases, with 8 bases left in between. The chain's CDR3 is CASSLRGPGNTIYF. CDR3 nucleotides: TGTGCCAGCAGTTTGCGGGGTCCTGGAAACACCATATATTTT.

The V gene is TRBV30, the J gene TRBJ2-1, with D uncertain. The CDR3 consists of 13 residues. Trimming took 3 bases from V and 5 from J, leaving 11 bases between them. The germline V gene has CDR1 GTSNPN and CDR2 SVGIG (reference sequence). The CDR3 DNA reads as TGTGCCTGGAGCTACGCCCCCCACAATGAGCAGTTCTTC. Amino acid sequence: CAWSYAPHNEQFF.

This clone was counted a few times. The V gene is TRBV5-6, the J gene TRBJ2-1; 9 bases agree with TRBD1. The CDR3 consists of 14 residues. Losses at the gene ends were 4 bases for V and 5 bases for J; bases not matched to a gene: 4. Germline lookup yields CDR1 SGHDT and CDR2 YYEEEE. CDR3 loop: CASSRTGAHNEQFF. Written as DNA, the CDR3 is TGTGCCAGCAGCAGGACAGGGGCCCACAATGAGCAGTTCTTC.

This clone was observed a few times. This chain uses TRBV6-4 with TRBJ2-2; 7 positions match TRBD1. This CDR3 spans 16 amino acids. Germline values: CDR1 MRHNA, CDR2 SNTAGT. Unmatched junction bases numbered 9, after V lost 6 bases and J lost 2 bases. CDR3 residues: CASSRQGEVNTGELFF. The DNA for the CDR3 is TGTGCCAGCAGCAGACAGGGAGAGGTCAACACCGGGGAGCTGTTTTTT.

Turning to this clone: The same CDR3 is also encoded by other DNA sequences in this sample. The CDR3 coding sequence is TGTGCCAGCAGTGAGGGTAGAGGTAATTCACCCCTCCACTTT. Its translation: CASSEGRGNSPLHF. The chain uses TRBV2 and TRBJ1-6, with D unclear. CDR3 length: 14 residues. CDR1 is SNHLY, CDR2 FYNNEI, per germline. V lost 3 bases to trimming and J lost 6 bases, with 9 bases between them.

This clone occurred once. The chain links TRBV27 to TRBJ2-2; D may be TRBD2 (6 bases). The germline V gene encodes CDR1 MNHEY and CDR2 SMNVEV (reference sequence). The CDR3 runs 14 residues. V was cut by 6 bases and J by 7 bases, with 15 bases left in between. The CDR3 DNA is TGTGCCAGCAGCTCGGGACTCGTTTTCGGGGAGCTGTTTTTT. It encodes CASSSGLVFGELFF.

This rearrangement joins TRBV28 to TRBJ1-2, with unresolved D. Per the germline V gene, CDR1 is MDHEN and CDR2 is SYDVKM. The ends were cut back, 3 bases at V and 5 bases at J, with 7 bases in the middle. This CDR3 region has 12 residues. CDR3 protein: CASSLAVYGYTF. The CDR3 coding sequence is TGTGCCAGCAGTTTGGCGGTTTATGGCTACACCTTC.

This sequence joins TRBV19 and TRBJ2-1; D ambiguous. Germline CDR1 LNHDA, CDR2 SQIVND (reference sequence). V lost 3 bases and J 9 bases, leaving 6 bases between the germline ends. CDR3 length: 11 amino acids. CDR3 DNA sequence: TGTGCCAGTAGTATCCGAGGTGAGCAGTTCTTC. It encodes CASSIRGEQFF.

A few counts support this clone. CDR3: CASSYGHIASYEQYF. In nucleotides, the CDR3 is TGTGCCAGCAGTTACGGGCACATTGCCTCCTACGAGCAGTACTTC. The chain combines TRBV6-5 with TRBJ2-7, with unresolved D. The germline V gene has CDR1 MNHEY and CDR2 SVGAGI. The CDR3 covers 15 residues. Trimming took 2 bases from V and 0 from J, leaving 11 bases between them.

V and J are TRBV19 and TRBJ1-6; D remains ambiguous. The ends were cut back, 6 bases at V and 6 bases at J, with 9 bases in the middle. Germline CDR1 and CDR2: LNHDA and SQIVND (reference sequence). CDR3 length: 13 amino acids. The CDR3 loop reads CASSAVGNSPLHF. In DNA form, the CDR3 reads TGTGCCAGTAGCGCGGTCGGTAATTCACCCCTCCACTTT. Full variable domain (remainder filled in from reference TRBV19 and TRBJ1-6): DGGITQSPKYLFRKEGQNVTLSCEQNLNHDAMYWYRQDPGQGLRLIYYSQIVNDFQKGDIAEGYSVSREKKESFPLTVTSAQKNPTAFYLCASSAVGNSPLHFGNGTRLTVT.

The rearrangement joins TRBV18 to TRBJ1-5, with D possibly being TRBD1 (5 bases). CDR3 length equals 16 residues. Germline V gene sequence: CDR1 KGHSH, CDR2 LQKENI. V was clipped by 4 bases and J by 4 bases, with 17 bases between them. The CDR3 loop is CASSLSGGTPNQPQHF. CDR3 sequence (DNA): TGTGCCAGCTCACTGTCCGGCGGGACGCCAAATCAGCCCCAGCATTTT.

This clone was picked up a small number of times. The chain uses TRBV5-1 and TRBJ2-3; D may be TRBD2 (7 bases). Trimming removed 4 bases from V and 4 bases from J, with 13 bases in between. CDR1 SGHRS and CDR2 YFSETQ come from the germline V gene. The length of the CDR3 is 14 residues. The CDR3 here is CASSRGGAADTQYF. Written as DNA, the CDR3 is TGCGCCAGCAGCCGAGGGGGGGCCGCAGATACGCAGTATTTT. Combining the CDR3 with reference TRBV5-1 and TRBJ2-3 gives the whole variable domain KAGVTQTPRYLIKTRGQQVTLSCSPISGHRSVSWYQQTPGQGLQFLFEYFSETQRNKGNFPGRFSGRQFSNSRSEMNVSTLELGDSALYLCASSRGGAADTQYFGPGTRLTVL.

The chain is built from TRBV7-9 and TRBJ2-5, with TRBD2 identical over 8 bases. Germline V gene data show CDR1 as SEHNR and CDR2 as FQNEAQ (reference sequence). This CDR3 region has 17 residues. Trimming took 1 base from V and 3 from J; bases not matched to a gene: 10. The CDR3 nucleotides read TGTGCCAGCAGCTTAGAGGGCCTGGGTAGCGGGGAAGAGACCCAGTACTTC. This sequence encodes CASSLEGLGSGEETQYF.

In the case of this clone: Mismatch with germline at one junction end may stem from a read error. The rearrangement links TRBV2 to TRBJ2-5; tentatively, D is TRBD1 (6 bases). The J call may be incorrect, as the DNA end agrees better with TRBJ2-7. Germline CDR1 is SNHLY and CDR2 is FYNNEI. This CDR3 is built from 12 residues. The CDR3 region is CASTAGEREQYF. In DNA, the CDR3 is TGCGCCAGCACCGCAGGGGAGCGCGAGCAGTACTTC.

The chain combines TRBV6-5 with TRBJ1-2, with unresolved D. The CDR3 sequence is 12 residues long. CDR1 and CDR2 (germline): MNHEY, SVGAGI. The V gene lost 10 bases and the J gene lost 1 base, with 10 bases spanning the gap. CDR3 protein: CAIPHHNYGYTF. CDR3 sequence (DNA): TGTGCCATCCCACATCATAACTATGGCTACACCTTC.

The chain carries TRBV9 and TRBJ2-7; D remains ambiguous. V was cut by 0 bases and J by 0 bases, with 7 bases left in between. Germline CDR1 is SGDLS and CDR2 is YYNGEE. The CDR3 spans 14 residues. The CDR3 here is CASSVGVSSYEQYF. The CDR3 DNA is TGTGCCAGCAGCGTAGGAGTTTCCTCCTACGAGCAGTACTTC.

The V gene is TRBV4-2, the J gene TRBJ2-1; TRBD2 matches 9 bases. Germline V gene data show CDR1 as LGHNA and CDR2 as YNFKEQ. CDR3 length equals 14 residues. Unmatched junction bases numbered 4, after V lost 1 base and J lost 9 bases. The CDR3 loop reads CASSQGGLAGEQFF. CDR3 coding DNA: TGTGCCAGCAGCCAAGGGGGACTAGCTGGTGAGCAGTTCTTC.

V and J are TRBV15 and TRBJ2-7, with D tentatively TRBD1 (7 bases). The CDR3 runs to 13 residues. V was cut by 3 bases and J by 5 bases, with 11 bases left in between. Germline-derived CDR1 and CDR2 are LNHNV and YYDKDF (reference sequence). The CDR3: CATSSPRGDEQYF. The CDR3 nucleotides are TGTGCCACCAGCAGTCCCAGGGGGGACGAGCAGTACTTC.